A single sample is the source of the 32 T cell receptor beta chains below, sequenced in a study of T cell changes during pregnancy in multiple sclerosis. Profiling relied on immunoSEQ multiplex PCR, and the TCRdb table lists in-frame clones only, not all of them. The top ten hold about 18% of the sample, which has just over 15,000 clones, around 83% seen once. This specimen consisted of CD8+ T cells from peripheral blood mononuclear cells, obtained after pregnancy. These receptors originate from a female donor in good health, enrolled as a control in a pregnancy study.

The V call is TRBV7-6, the J call TRBJ2-1; D not certain. The germline gives CDR1 SGHVS, CDR2 FNYEAQ. Trimming shortened V by 2 bases and J by 3 bases, and 5 bases separated the two germline ends. The CDR3 is 13 residues long. This CDR3 reads CASSLSSYNEQFF. CDR3 nucleotides: TGTGCCAGCAGCTTAAGTAGCTACAATGAGCAGTTCTTC.

The V call is TRBV7-9, the J call TRBJ2-7; 8 positions match TRBD1. Germline CDR1 SEHNR, CDR2 FQNEAQ (reference sequence). CDR3 length: 16 residues. The V gene end was trimmed by 4 bases and the J gene end by 3 bases; junction bases not matched to a gene: 11. CDR3 sequence (DNA): TGTGCCAGCAGCTCAGACAGGGGACCCTCCCTCTACGAGCAGTACTTC. Translation: CASSSDRGPSLYEQYF. Looking up the rest from reference TRBV7-9 and TRBJ2-7 gives the full variable domain: DTGVSQNPRHKITKRGQNVTFRCDPISEHNRLYWYRQTLGQGPEFLTYFQNEAQLEKSRLLSDRFSAERPKGSFSTLEIQRTEQGDSAMYLCASSSDRGPSLYEQYFGPGTRLTVT.

The count of this clone is one. The chain joins TRBV9 to TRBJ1-2; no clear D. V dropped 4 bases and J dropped 5 bases, with 9 bases sitting between them. The CDR3 has 12 amino acids. Germline values: CDR1 SGDLS, CDR2 YYNGEE. The CDR3 region is CASSPEGYGYTF. The CDR3 region has the DNA TGTGCCAGCAGCCCAGAGGGATATGGCTACACCTTC.

The V gene is TRBV9, the J gene TRBJ1-2, with 10 nucleotides matching TRBD1. Germline V lookup: CDR1 SGDLS, CDR2 YYNGEE. The CDR3 spans 20 residues. V shed 2 bases and J 4 bases; nucleotides not matched to a gene: 20. Here the CDR3 DNA reads TGTGCCAGCAGCGTGAACCCCGAGACAGGGGGCCTGCTAAATTCCTATGGCTACACCTTC. Protein product: CASSVNPETGGLLNSYGYTF.

This chain joins TRBV4-3 and TRBJ2-3; TRBD2 matches at 10 bases. V gave up 1 base and J gave up 2 bases; unmatched junction bases: 6. Germline CDR1 is LGHNA and CDR2 is YSLEER. CDR3 length: 17 amino acids. CDR3 protein: CASSQAPSGGLTDTQYF. The CDR3 nucleotides read TGCGCCAGCAGCCAAGCTCCTAGCGGGGGCCTCACAGATACGCAGTATTTT.

The sample holds one count of this clone. The V call is TRBV9, the J call TRBJ1-1; a weak D match, TRBD1 (5 bases). The V gene's germline CDR1 is SGDLS and CDR2 YYNGEE. The CDR3 is made up of 15 amino acids. V gave up 0 bases and J gave up 0 bases, with 9 bases separating them. As DNA, the CDR3 is TGTGCCAGCAGCGTAGCTCGGGGGTTGAACACTGAAGCTTTCTTT. Its translation: CASSVARGLNTEAFF.

This clone was picked up a small number of times. The rearrangement uses TRBV13 and TRBJ1-1; D might be TRBD1 (6 bases). Germline V gene lookup returns CDR1 PRHDT and CDR2 FYEKMQ (reference sequence). The CDR3 has 13 amino acids. Trimming shortened V by 6 bases and J by 4 bases, and 12 bases separated the two germline ends. The DNA of the CDR3 is TGTGCCAGCAGTGAGACAGGATTCACTGAAGCTTTCTTT. Residues: CASSETGFTEAFF.

This clone was seen a single time. J is TRBJ2-3 and V is TRBV5-1, with 11 bases lining up with TRBD2. Germline V gives CDR1 SGHRS, CDR2 YFSETQ. CDR3 length: 13 amino acids. Unmatched junction bases numbered 6, after V lost 4 bases and J lost 11 bases. The CDR3 loop reads CASSVLAGEGQYF. CDR3 in DNA: TGCGCCAGCAGCGTACTAGCGGGAGAAGGGCAGTATTTT.

The V and J genes are TRBV7-9 and TRBJ1-1; possibly TRBD1 for D (6 bases). This CDR3 has 14 amino acids. CDR1 and CDR2 from the germline V gene are SEHNR and FQNEAQ (reference sequence). Between the trimmed V and J ends, which lost 4 bases and 1 base, there was a span of 10 bases. The CDR3 sequence: CASSSWTENTEAFF. CDR3 nucleotide sequence: TGTGCCAGCAGCTCCTGGACAGAGAACACTGAAGCTTTCTTT.

The genes are TRBV14 and TRBJ1-1, with D perhaps TRBD1 (6 bases). The CDR3 sequence is 15 residues long. CDR1 SGHDN and CDR2 FVKESK come from the germline V gene. The V end lost 3 bases, the J end lost 4 bases, and 15 bases lay between the germline ends. The CDR3 protein is CASSHIGGGPTEAFF. As DNA, the CDR3 is TGTGCCAGCAGCCACATCGGGGGGGGGCCCACTGAAGCTTTCTTT.

The chain combines TRBV28 with TRBJ2-7, with 10 bases identical to TRBD2. Unmatched junction bases numbered 3, after V lost 3 bases and J lost 4 bases. Germline CDR1 is MDHEN and CDR2 is SYDVKM. CDR3 length equals 14 residues. This CDR3 reads CASSFGSGGYEQYF. The CDR3, as DNA: TGTGCCAGCAGTTTTGGTAGCGGGGGGTACGAGCAGTACTTC. The full variable domain, rest sourced from reference TRBV28 and TRBJ2-7, is DVKVTQSSRYLVKRTGEKVFLECVQDMDHENMFWYRQDPGLGLRLIYFSYDVKMKEKGDIPEGYSVSREKKERFSLILESASTNQTSMYLCASSFGSGGYEQYFGPGTRLTVT.

In this sample, this clone is medium-sized. This rearrangement joins TRBV5-1 to TRBJ2-5; a possible D gene is TRBD2 (5 bases). Germline V gives CDR1 SGHRS, CDR2 YFSETQ. This CDR3 spans 14 amino acids. Between the trimmed V and J ends, which lost 0 bases and 5 bases, there was a span of 11 bases. The CDR3: CASSLALTGETQYF. The CDR3, as DNA: TGCGCCAGCAGCTTGGCCCTAACGGGGGAGACCCAGTACTTC.

In its sample, this clone was seen a few times. The chain links TRBV9 to TRBJ1-1; D is uncertain. The V end lost 4 bases, the J end lost 4 bases, and 14 bases lay between the germline ends. Germline V gene lookup returns CDR1 SGDLS and CDR2 YYNGEE. This CDR3 has 14 residues. The CDR3 region is CASSPGGSGTEAFF. The CDR3 DNA reads as TGTGCCAGCAGCCCAGGAGGATCGGGCACTGAAGCTTTCTTT.

The chain uses TRBV6-5 and TRBJ1-1; TRBD1 aligns across 9 bases. Per the germline V gene, CDR1 is MNHEY and CDR2 is SVGAGI. After removal of 0 bases from V and 5 bases from J, the junction contained 4 bases not matched to a gene. There are 15 residues in the CDR3. CDR3 region: CASSYSGTGSTEAFF. The CDR3 DNA reads as TGTGCCAGCAGTTACTCGGGGACAGGGTCAACTGAAGCTTTCTTT.

The chain has TRBV6-6 and TRBJ1-2; a possible D gene is TRBD1 (6 bases). Germline V gene sequence: CDR1 MNHNY, CDR2 SVGAGI (reference sequence). The CDR3 contains 12 residues. Trimming removed 7 bases at V and 8 bases at J, with 14 bases between. Written as DNA, the CDR3 is TGTGCCAGCACCAACAGGGAAGGAGGCTACACCTTC. This translates into CASTNREGGYTF.

This clone has more than one count but fewer than ten. V and J are TRBV5-1 and TRBJ1-1, with TRBD1 matching 11 bases. Germline CDR1 SGHRS, CDR2 YFSETQ. The CDR3 is 16 residues long. V was clipped by 6 bases and J by 4 bases; unmatched bases: 11. CDR3: CASKDIAGTGGTEAFF. In nucleotides, the CDR3 is TGCGCCAGCAAGGATATCGCCGGGACAGGGGGCACTGAAGCTTTCTTT.

V is TRBV7-2 and J is TRBJ1-2; the D gene is possibly TRBD1 (5 bases). This CDR3 region has 15 residues. V was trimmed by 2 bases and J by 3 bases, leaving 13 bases between them. Germline V CDR1 and CDR2: SGHTA, FQGNSA. The CDR3 sequence: CASSLKAGRDYGYTF. CDR3 DNA: TGTGCCAGCAGCTTAAAAGCAGGGAGGGACTATGGCTACACCTTC.

This clone occurred once. Written as DNA, the CDR3 is TGTGCCAGCAGTCTTAACAGCTACAATGAGCAGTTCTTC. Its translation: CASSLNSYNEQFF. The chain carries TRBV27 and TRBJ2-1; D unclear. Trimming took 5 bases from V and 3 from J, leaving 8 bases between them. This CDR3 contains 13 residues. CDR1 is MNHEY, CDR2 SMNVEV, per germline (reference sequence).

The chain has TRBV2 and TRBJ1-2; TRBD1 is a possible D gene (5 bases). Germline CDR1 and CDR2: SNHLY and FYNNEI. The CDR3 contains 11 residues. V was cut by 6 bases and J by 12 bases, with 14 bases left in between. CDR3 nucleotides: TGTGCCAGCAGGGGGCCATATGGGGACACCTTC. Protein: CASRGPYGDTF.

This clone came up once. The sample has other DNA sequences that encode this CDR3 too. The chain uses TRBV4-2 and TRBJ2-5, with 9 bases matching TRBD2. The length of the CDR3 is 15 residues. The germline V gene encodes CDR1 LGHNA and CDR2 YNFKEQ. V lost 0 bases to trimming and J lost 2 bases; unmatched junction nucleotides: 1. DNA for the CDR3: TGTGCCAGCAGCCAAGAGCGGGGGGGACAAGAGACCCAGTACTTC. It yields the protein CASSQERGGQETQYF.

The V gene is TRBV7-9, the J gene TRBJ1-2; perhaps TRBD1 as D (5 bases). Per germline, CDR1 SEHNR and CDR2 FQNEAQ (reference sequence). The CDR3 covers 15 residues. Trimming left V 5 bases short and J 5 bases short, with 18 bases between. The CDR3, as DNA: TGTGCCAGCAGCGACGGGGGAGGGGAACTTTATGGCTACACCTTC. Amino acid sequence: CASSDGGGELYGYTF. The complete variable domain, with remaining parts taken from reference TRBV7-9 and TRBJ1-2, reads DTGVSQNPRHKITKRGQNVTFRCDPISEHNRLYWYRQTLGQGPEFLTYFQNEAQLEKSRLLSDRFSAERPKGSFSTLEIQRTEQGDSAMYLCASSDGGGELYGYTFGSGTRLTVV.

The CDR3 DNA is TGTGCCAGCAGCTCACCGCGGGCGGGCGAGTATACGCAGTATTTT. This encodes CASSSPRAGEYTQYF. The chain has TRBV11-2 and TRBJ2-3, with a possible D match to TRBD2 (5 bases). Germline values: CDR1 SGHAT, CDR2 FQNNGV. The CDR3 runs to 15 residues. V lost 4 bases and J lost 7, with 18 bases in between.

This clone is deemed medium-sized. One end of the junction does not line up with germline, which may come from a read error. The same CDR3 can be traced to other DNA sequences in this sample. The chain has TRBV7-7 and TRBJ2-1; 7 nucleotides match TRBD1. Germline CDR1 is SSHAT and CDR2 is FNYEAQ (reference sequence). The length of the CDR3 is 16 residues. This chain's CDR3 is CASSRTGLPPYNEQFF. The DNA for the CDR3 is TGTGCTAGCAGCCGGACAGGCCTCCCCCCTTACAATGAGCAGTTCTTC.

The J gene is TRBJ1-2, the V gene TRBV7-9; TRBD1 matches 9 bases. This CDR3 is 15 amino acids long. Trimming at V came to 7 bases and at J to 3 bases, leaving 9 bases not matched to a gene. The germline V gene encodes CDR1 SEHNR and CDR2 FQNEAQ (reference sequence). The CDR3, as DNA: TGTGCCAGCACCCTGGGACAGGGTACGGACTATGGCTACACCTTC. Protein product: CASTLGQGTDYGYTF.

The gene calls are TRBV2 and TRBJ1-2; TRBD1 might be the D (5 bases). There are 13 residues in the CDR3. Per the germline V gene, CDR1 is SNHLY and CDR2 is FYNNEI. Trimming stripped 8 bases from V and 2 bases from J, with 12 bases between. This CDR3 is CASVGRANYGYTF. The CDR3 DNA reads TGTGCCAGCGTTGGCAGGGCCAACTATGGCTACACCTTC.

V is TRBV19 and J is TRBJ2-1; D perhaps matches TRBD1 (5 bases). CDR1 LNHDA and CDR2 SQIVND come from the germline V gene (reference sequence). The CDR3 runs to 13 residues. Trimming took off 6 bases at V and 7 bases at J, with 13 bases between the two ends. The CDR3 DNA follows: TGTGCCAGTAGCGCCAGGGCTGGGAATGAGCAGTTCTTC. Translation: CASSARAGNEQFF.

Only a few counts were recorded for this clone. In DNA form, the CDR3 reads TGTGCCAGCAGTGAGGAGGGGACGAACACTGAAGCTTTCTTT. Its translation: CASSEEGTNTEAFF. The rearrangement joins TRBV6-4 to TRBJ1-1, with a weak D call TRBD1 (5 bases). CDR1 and CDR2 from the germline V gene are MRHNA and SNTAGT. Trimming shortened V by 3 bases and J by 1 base, and 9 bases separated the two germline ends. This CDR3 comprises 14 residues.

The gene calls are TRBV29-1 and TRBJ2-1; 7 positions agree with TRBD2. The CDR3 covers 15 residues. Germline CDR1 reads SQVTM; CDR2 reads ANQGSEA. The junction had 10 bases not matched to a gene; V was cut back by 7 bases and J by 1 base. CDR3 DNA sequence: TGCAGCGCCGGGGAGGGAGTAAAATCCTACAATGAGCAGTTCTTC. It translates to CSAGEGVKSYNEQFF.

This chain links TRBV4-3 with TRBJ1-2; D ambiguous. This CDR3 region has 15 residues. In germline, CDR1 is LGHNA, CDR2 YSLEER. Trimming pared 0 bases from V and 5 bases from J, leaving 13 bases between. CDR3 sequence: CASSQDNPGTYGYTF. DNA of the CDR3: TGCGCCAGCAGCCAAGATAATCCGGGTACTTATGGCTACACCTTC.

The chain links TRBV9 to TRBJ2-1; D is possibly TRBD1 (6 bases). This CDR3 has 14 residues. CDR1 and CDR2 (germline): SGDLS, YYNGEE. Trimming left V 5 bases short and J 6 bases short, with 15 bases between. CDR3 in DNA: TGTGCCAGCAGACAAGAGGACAGCCCCAATGAGCAGTTCTTC. Protein: CASRQEDSPNEQFF.

The rearrangement uses TRBV27 and TRBJ1-1; D unresolved. The CDR3 totals 15 residues. In germline, CDR1 is MNHEY, CDR2 SMNVEV (reference sequence). Trimming removed 3 bases at V and 2 bases at J, with 13 bases between. In nucleotides, the CDR3 is TGTGCCAGCAGTTTCAGCCAGGCACCCAACACTGAAGCTTTCTTT. It yields the protein CASSFSQAPNTEAFF.

V gene TRBV28 combines with J gene TRBJ1-1; a weak D match, TRBD1 (5 bases). The CDR3 has 13 amino acids. V was clipped by 3 bases and J by 3 bases, with 8 bases between them. The germline gives CDR1 MDHEN, CDR2 SYDVKM. The CDR3 protein is CASSFIRDTEAFF. The CDR3 DNA sequence: TGTGCCAGCAGTTTCATCAGGGACACTGAAGCTTTCTTT.